Sequencing of this T cell receptor beta chain was carried out in a study of T cells expressing NK-cell markers. In generating TCR beta cDNA, 5'RACE template switching with UMIs was used. TCRdb re-called the 5' RACE reads; one entry per CDR3 protein, DNA not given. In total, the table holds a few hundred thousand distinct CDR3 sequences. The sequence was collected from a man between 18 and 35 years old in good health. Material: blood T cells: a sorted CD56 or NKG2C T cell subset, CD4+ or CD8+ T cells, or bulk PBMC T cells (not recorded which).

The CDR3 is CSAREPLAGRRAKNIQYF. J is TRBJ2-4 and V is TRBV20-1; TCRdb reports TRBD2, a call that lacks DNA to check it against. This CDR3 is 18 amino acids long. Looked up from germline, CDR1 is DFQATT and CDR2 is SNEGSKA (reference sequence).